This note documents a single T cell receptor beta chain sequence. The V end lost 3 bases, the J end lost 3 bases, and 23 bases lay between the germline ends. Germline V CDR1 and CDR2: WSHSY, SAAADI. The CDR3 extends over 18 amino acids. This sample was taken from a study of blood T cell repertoires in COVID-19. Method: immunoSEQ multiplex PCR; TCRdb's copy keeps in-frame clones and lacks some. The table includes about 46,000 clones, about 89% detected once. The material sequenced was peripheral blood. The clonotype was recovered from a human donor in a cohort sampled during active COVID-19. The J gene is TRBJ1-2, the V gene TRBV10-2, with TRBD1 as a possible D gene (6 bases). This CDR3 is CASSESSGFAGADYGYTF. The CDR3 nucleotides are TGCGCCAGCAGTGAATCGAGTGGATTCGCAGGGGCGGACTATGGCTACACCTTC.